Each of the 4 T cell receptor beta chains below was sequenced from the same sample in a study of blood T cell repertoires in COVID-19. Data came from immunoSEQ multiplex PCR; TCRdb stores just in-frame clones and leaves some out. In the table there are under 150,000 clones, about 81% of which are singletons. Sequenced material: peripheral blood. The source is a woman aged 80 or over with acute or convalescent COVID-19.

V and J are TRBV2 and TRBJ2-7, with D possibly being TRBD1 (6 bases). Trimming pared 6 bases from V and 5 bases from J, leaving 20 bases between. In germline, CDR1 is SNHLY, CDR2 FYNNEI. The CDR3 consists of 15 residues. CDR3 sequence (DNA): TGTGCCAGCAGAGCCTTAGGGCAGGGGTACAACGAGCAGTACTTC. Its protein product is CASRALGQGYNEQYF. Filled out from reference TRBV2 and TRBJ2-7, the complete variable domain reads EPEVTQTPSHQVTQMGQEVILRCVPISNHLYFYWYRQILGQKVEFLVSFYNNEISEKSEIFDDQFSVERPDGSNFTLKIRSTKLEDSAMYFCASRALGQGYNEQYFGPGTRLTVT.

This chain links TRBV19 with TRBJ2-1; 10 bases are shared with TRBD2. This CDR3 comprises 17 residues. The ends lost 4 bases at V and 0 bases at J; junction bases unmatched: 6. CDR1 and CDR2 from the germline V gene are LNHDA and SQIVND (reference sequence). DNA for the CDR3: TGTGCCAGTAGTACGGGACTAGCGAGCTTCTCCTACAATGAGCAGTTCTTC. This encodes CASSTGLASFSYNEQFF.

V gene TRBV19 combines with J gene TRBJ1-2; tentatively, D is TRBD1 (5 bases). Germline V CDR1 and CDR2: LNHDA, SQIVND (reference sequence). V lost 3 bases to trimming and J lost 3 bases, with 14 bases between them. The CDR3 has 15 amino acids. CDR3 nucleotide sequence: TGTGCCAGTAGTATTTCGGGCAGGGTCGACTATGGCTACACCTTC. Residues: CASSISGRVDYGYTF.

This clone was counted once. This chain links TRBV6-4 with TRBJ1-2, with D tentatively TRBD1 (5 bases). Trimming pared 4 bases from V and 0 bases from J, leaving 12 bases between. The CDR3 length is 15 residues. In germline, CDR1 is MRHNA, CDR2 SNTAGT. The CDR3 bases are TGTGCCAGCAGTGCCCAGGGAGGAGCTAACTATGGCTACACCTTC. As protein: CASSAQGGANYGYTF.